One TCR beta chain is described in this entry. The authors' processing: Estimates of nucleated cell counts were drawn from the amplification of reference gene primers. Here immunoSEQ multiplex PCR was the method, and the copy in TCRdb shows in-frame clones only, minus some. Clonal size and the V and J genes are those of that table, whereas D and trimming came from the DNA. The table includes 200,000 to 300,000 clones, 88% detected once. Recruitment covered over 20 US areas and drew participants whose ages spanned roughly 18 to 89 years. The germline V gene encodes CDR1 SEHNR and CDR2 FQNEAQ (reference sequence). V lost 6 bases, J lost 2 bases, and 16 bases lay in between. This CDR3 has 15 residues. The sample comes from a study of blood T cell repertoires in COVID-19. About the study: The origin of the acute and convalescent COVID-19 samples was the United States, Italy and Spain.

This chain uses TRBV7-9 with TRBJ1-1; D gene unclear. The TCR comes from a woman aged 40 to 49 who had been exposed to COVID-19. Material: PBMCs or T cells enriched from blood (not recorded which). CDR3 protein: CASREKHELNTEAFF. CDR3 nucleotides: TGTGCCAGCAGGGAAAAACATGAACTAAACACTGAAGCTTTCTTT.